This T cell receptor (beta chain) was recovered during a study of graft-versus-host responses after intestinal transplantation. V gave up 7 bases and J gave up 7 bases; unmatched junction bases: 3. The CDR3 covers 13 residues. The V gene's germline CDR1 is MDHEN and CDR2 SYDVKM. Clones were read by immunoSEQ multiplex PCR, and TCRdb kept only the in-frame ones, dropping some. The sample has tens of thousands of clones; more than 70% are singletons. Study-level points and caveats: GvH clone levels peaked in circulation, and this peak was associated with early post-transplant HvG declines.

Comments on this clone: Its antigen is still unknown.

This clonotype originated in a human donor who was the organ donor for an intestinal transplant. Sequences were derived from unstimulated CD4+ T cells sorted from spleen or lymph node cells, sampled before transplant. This chain joins TRBV28 and TRBJ2-1; 11 positions agree with TRBD2. The CDR3 DNA follows: TGTGCCAGCAAGGCTAGCGGGAGGAATGAGCAGTTCTTC. Its translation: CASKASGRNEQFF.